These 17 T cell receptor beta chains were sequenced from one sample in a study of blood T cell repertoires in COVID-19 (dated by TCRdb to the early 2020s). The protocol used for the library was the immunoSEQ multiplex PCR assay. TCRdb obtained this table from immuneACCESS and retained in-frame rearrangements with V and J assigned. These tables miss some clones; where compared with another copy, unresolved V genes account for less than half of the shortfall, and the remainder is unexplained. In all, the sample holds about 180,000 clones, and 85% to 90% of those were seen once. Jointly, the top ten make up about 7% of the sample. The sequenced sample consisted of peripheral blood. These receptors came from a middle-aged man with active or convalescent COVID-19.

V gene TRBV19 combines with J gene TRBJ2-1; 11 bases match TRBD2. Germline CDR1 reads LNHDA; CDR2 reads SQIVND (reference sequence). The CDR3 covers 14 residues. V lost 7 bases to trimming and J lost 6 bases; unmatched junction nucleotides: 5. The CDR3 DNA reads as TGTGCCAGTAACAGGCTAGCGGGAGGCAATGAGCAGTTCTTC. Its translation: CASNRLAGGNEQFF.

The CDR3 coding sequence is TGTGCCAGTAGTATCAGAGAGACCCAGTACTTC. Its protein product is CASSIRETQYF. The chain has TRBV19 and TRBJ2-5; D is unresolved. The CDR3 spans 11 residues. V lost 3 bases and J lost 4, with 3 bases in between. In germline, CDR1 is LNHDA, CDR2 SQIVND (reference sequence).

The rearrangement joins TRBV5-1 to TRBJ1-2; no clear D. The CDR3 is made up of 13 amino acids. Per germline, CDR1 SGHRS and CDR2 YFSETQ. The ends were cut back, 1 base at V and 8 bases at J, with 12 bases in the middle. The CDR3 region is CASSLQQTGGYTF. The CDR3, as DNA: TGCGCCAGCAGCTTGCAACAGACGGGGGGCTACACCTTC. The entire variable domain, with the rest obtained from reference TRBV5-1 and TRBJ1-2, is as follows: KAGVTQTPRYLIKTRGQQVTLSCSPISGHRSVSWYQQTPGQGLQFLFEYFSETQRNKGNFPGRFSGRQFSNSRSEMNVSTLELGDSALYLCASSLQQTGGYTFGSGTRLTVV.

This clone was detected only a few times. The rearrangement uses TRBV10-3 and TRBJ1-1; weak D call: TRBD1 (5 bases). V was trimmed by 7 bases and J by 3 bases, leaving 12 bases between them. CDR1 ENHRY and CDR2 SYGVKD come from the germline V gene. The CDR3 is 13 amino acids. CDR3 sequence reads: CAIKTDRDTEAFF. The DNA of the CDR3 is TGTGCCATCAAGACAGATCGAGACACTGAAGCTTTCTTT.

The V and J genes are TRBV4-3 and TRBJ2-7; a weak D match, TRBD2 (7 bases). V was trimmed by 3 bases and J by 6 bases, leaving 12 bases between them. This CDR3 contains 13 residues. In germline, CDR1 is LGHNA, CDR2 YSLEER. CDR3 region: CASSQGGGREQYF. The CDR3 DNA reads TGCGCCAGCAGCCAGGGGGGGGGCCGCGAGCAGTACTTC.

CDR3 loop: CASSQDPRDTTDTQYF. The CDR3, as DNA: TGTGCCAGCAGCCAAGATCCCCGGGACACCACAGATACGCAGTATTTT. V is TRBV4-2 and J is TRBJ2-3; perhaps TRBD1 as D (6 bases). The ends were cut back, 0 bases at V and 2 bases at J, with 12 bases in the middle. The CDR3 extends over 16 amino acids. Per the germline V gene, CDR1 is LGHNA and CDR2 is YNFKEQ.

The rearrangement uses TRBV3-1 (or the pseudogene TRBV3-2) and TRBJ1-2; D possibly corresponds to TRBD1 (6 bases). The CDR3 extends over 15 amino acids. The V gene's germline CDR1 is LGHDT and CDR2 YNNKEL (reference sequence). The V and J ends lost 1 base and 0 bases respectively, with 9 bases between them. In DNA form, the CDR3 reads TGTGCCAGCAGCCAAGCCGCAGGGGCTAACTATGGCTACACCTTC. Protein sequence: CASSQAAGANYGYTF.

This clone was found a few times. The J gene is TRBJ1-2, the V gene TRBV2; D unclear. The CDR3 loop spans 12 amino acids. The V and J ends lost 1 base and 4 bases respectively, with 4 bases between them. CDR1 and CDR2 from the germline V gene are SNHLY and FYNNEI. DNA for the CDR3: TGTGCCAGCAGTGAAGACAGCTATGGCTACACCTTC. This encodes CASSEDSYGYTF. The full variable domain, completed using reference TRBV2 and TRBJ1-2, is EPEVTQTPSHQVTQMGQEVILRCVPISNHLYFYWYRQILGQKVEFLVSFYNNEISEKSEIFDDQFSVERPDGSNFTLKIRSTKLEDSAMYFCASSEDSYGYTFGSGTRLTVV.

The chain combines TRBV5-6 with TRBJ2-1; 7 nucleotides agree with TRBD2. After removal of 0 bases from V and 7 bases from J, the junction contained 4 bases not matched to a gene. Germline loops: CDR1 SGHDT, CDR2 YYEEEE. CDR3 size: 14 residues. The CDR3 is CASSLGISGNEQFF. The DNA of the CDR3 is TGTGCCAGCAGCTTGGGGATTAGCGGGAATGAGCAGTTCTTC.

This clone was observed a few times. The chain links TRBV24-1 to TRBJ2-1, with 9 bases that match TRBD1. Germline values: CDR1 KGHDR, CDR2 SFDVKD. Trimming took 0 bases from V and 7 from J; bases not matched to a gene: 9. CDR3 size: 17 residues. CDR3 in amino acids: CATSDLPTDRGLNEQFF. The DNA of the CDR3 is TGTGCCACCAGTGATTTGCCGACGGACAGGGGACTTAATGAGCAGTTCTTC.

This chain uses TRBV5-5 with TRBJ1-1, with D tentatively TRBD1 (5 bases). The CDR3 covers 14 residues. The V end lost 5 bases, the J end lost 3 bases, and 14 bases lay between the germline ends. Germline assignment: CDR1 SGHKS and CDR2 YYEKEE (reference sequence). CDR3 protein: CASSRNPGDTEAFF. CDR3 nucleotide sequence: TGTGCCAGCAGTCGCAACCCGGGGGACACTGAAGCTTTCTTT.

CDR3 bases: TGTGCCAGCAATGCGGGGGTCTATGGCTACACCTTC. This translates into CASNAGVYGYTF. The chain recombines TRBV12-3 or TRBV12-4 with TRBJ1-2; tentatively, D is TRBD1 (5 bases). CDR3 length: 12 residues. V was pared by 7 bases and J by 4 bases, with 10 bases between.

The rearrangement links TRBV27 to TRBJ1-1; tentative D call: TRBD1 (5 bases). Per the germline V gene, CDR1 is MNHEY and CDR2 is SMNVEV (reference sequence). The CDR3 spans 13 residues. V dropped 6 bases and J dropped 4 bases, with 12 bases sitting between them. The CDR3 DNA follows: TGTGCCAGCAGGCCACGCGGGGGCACTGAAGCTTTCTTT. Translating gives CASRPRGGTEAFF.

The rearrangement links TRBV5-1 to TRBJ2-3; 15 positions agree with TRBD2. The germline V gene encodes CDR1 SGHRS and CDR2 YFSETQ. V gave up 4 bases and J gave up 5 bases; unmatched junction bases: 11. The CDR3 loop spans 18 amino acids. The CDR3 reads CASSRYGTSGGRIDTQYF. The CDR3 nucleotides read TGCGCCAGCAGCCGATACGGGACTAGCGGGGGGCGTATAGATACGCAGTATTTT. Full variable domain (remainder filled in from reference TRBV5-1 and TRBJ2-3): KAGVTQTPRYLIKTRGQQVTLSCSPISGHRSVSWYQQTPGQGLQFLFEYFSETQRNKGNFPGRFSGRQFSNSRSEMNVSTLELGDSALYLCASSRYGTSGGRIDTQYFGPGTRLTVL.

The V gene is TRBV7-8, the J gene TRBJ2-3; D not resolved. Trimming removed 5 bases at V and 1 base at J, with 10 bases between. CDR1 is SGHVS and CDR2 is FQNEAQ in the germline V gene. CDR3 length: 14 amino acids. The DNA for the CDR3 is TGTGCCAGCAGCACCGAGCAAGGCACAGATACGCAGTATTTT. Encoded protein: CASSTEQGTDTQYF.

This sequence joins TRBV6-5 and TRBJ1-3; TRBD1 matches 8 bases. The CDR3 extends over 16 amino acids. CDR1 is MNHEY, CDR2 SVGAGI, per germline. V trimming: 4 bases; J trimming: 4 bases; junction bases outside the gene matches: 9. The CDR3 loop reads CASSFSGQGGGNTIYF. In nucleotides, the CDR3 is TGTGCCAGCAGTTTCTCCGGACAGGGCGGAGGAAACACCATATATTTT.

The rearrangement joins TRBV6-5 to TRBJ1-4; unclear D gene. V was cut by 0 bases and J by 6 bases, with 11 bases left in between. Per germline, CDR1 MNHEY and CDR2 SVGAGI. This CDR3 comprises 15 residues. Here the CDR3 DNA reads TGTGCCAGCAGTTACTCAGGGAGAACCTATGAAAAACTGTTTTTT. Translating gives CASSYSGRTYEKLFF.